These 22 T cell receptor beta chains share one sample of origin, sequenced in a study of T cells in Graves' hyperthyroidism and ophthalmopathy. TCR beta CDR3 regions were amplified from RNA transcripts. The HTBI primer set served for first-round RT-PCR of the TCR CDR3. Each CDR3 protein gets one entry after TCRdb re-called the multiplex PCR reads with MiXCR. Altogether hundreds of thousands of distinct CDR3 sequences are present, roughly a sixth being singletons, with the ten largest covering over 15%. Sequencing was done on a sample of blood. The source is a woman aged 45-59 years with Graves' hyperthyroidism that later progressed to Graves' ophthalmopathy.

This clonotype showed up just a few times. The chain couples TRBV9 to TRBJ2-3; 9 bases fit TRBD2. Per germline, CDR1 SGDLS and CDR2 YYNGEE. CDR3 length equals 16 residues. V shed 4 bases and J 3 bases; nucleotides not matched to a gene: 9. The CDR3 region is CASSLRTSVRTDTQYF. The CDR3 DNA reads as TGTGCCAGCAGCTTGCGGACTAGCGTAAGAACAGATACGCAGTATTTT.

This chain connects TRBV12-3 or TRBV12-4 to TRBJ1-3; no clear D. This CDR3 is 13 amino acids long. V was cut by 4 bases and J by 4 bases, with 8 bases left in between. The CDR3, as DNA: TGTGCCAGCAGTTACACAGAAGGAAACACCATATATTTT. It yields the protein CASSYTEGNTIYF.

The chain couples TRBV2 to TRBJ2-5; a weak D match, TRBD2 (6 bases). This CDR3 contains 15 residues. Germline V CDR1 and CDR2: SNHLY, FYNNEI. Trimming pared 3 bases from V and 5 bases from J, leaving 16 bases between. CDR3 amino acids: CASSDGNSGGETQYF. Written as DNA, the CDR3 is TGTGCCAGCAGTGATGGGAACTCTGGGGGGGAGACCCAGTACTTC.

V is TRBV5-1 and J is TRBJ2-5; tentative D call: TRBD2 (5 bases). Germline CDR1 reads SGHRS; CDR2 reads YFSETQ. V shed 2 bases and J shed 5 bases, with 13 bases lying between them. The CDR3 is 14 amino acids. CDR3 sequence: CASSFRGIGETQYF. The CDR3 DNA reads as TGCGCCAGCAGCTTTCGAGGGATCGGGGAGACCCAGTACTTC.

The chain combines TRBV20-1 with TRBJ1-5; D not certain. V was shortened by 3 bases and J by 5 bases, with 14 bases between the two germline ends. Germline V gives CDR1 DFQATT, CDR2 SNEGSKA (reference sequence). CDR3 size: 14 residues. CDR3 in DNA: TGCAGTGCTAGTAGCTTAGGGATCGATCAGCCCCAGCATTTT. It encodes CSASSLGIDQPQHF.

J is TRBJ1-2 and V is TRBV7-8; 10 nucleotides match TRBD1. Losses at the gene ends were 2 bases for V and 4 bases for J; bases not matched to a gene: 7. The CDR3 totals 16 residues. From germline, CDR1 is SGHVS and CDR2 FQNEAQ. Here the CDR3 reads CASSLYSDRGIYGYTF. The DNA of the CDR3 is TGTGCCAGCAGCTTATATTCGGACAGGGGGATCTATGGCTACACCTTC.

This clonotype was seen many times. The CDR3 DNA reads as TGTGCCACCTCCGGGGGTATGAATTCACCCCTCCACTTT. It is translated as CATSGGMNSPLHF. This rearrangement joins TRBV2 to TRBJ1-6; possible D gene TRBD1, 5 bases. The CDR3 sequence is 13 residues long. Germline V gives CDR1 SNHLY, CDR2 FYNNEI. Trimming pared 10 bases from V and 7 bases from J, leaving 14 bases between.

There are a few counts of this clonotype. The chain recombines TRBV9 with TRBJ1-3, with 9 bases fitting TRBD1. The junction had 9 bases not matched to a gene; V was cut back by 4 bases and J by 7 bases. CDR1 is SGDLS, CDR2 YYNGEE, per germline. The CDR3 covers 15 residues. The CDR3 DNA sequence: TGTGCCAGCAGCTTAAACAGGGGGCCTAGGAACACCATATATTTT. Its protein is CASSLNRGPRNTIYF.

The chain carries TRBV6-2 or TRBV6-3 and TRBJ2-7; no clear D. Germline assignment: CDR1 MNHEY and CDR2 SVGEGT. Trimming took 6 bases from V and 3 from J, leaving 15 bases between them. The CDR3 totals 14 residues. CDR3 sequence reads: CASSQDIVDYEQYF. The CDR3 nucleotides are TGTGCCAGCAGCCAAGACATAGTCGACTACGAGCAGTACTTC.

Ten or more counts support this clonotype. The chain couples TRBV24-1 to TRBJ2-1, with TRBD1 matching over 7 bases. Germline-derived CDR1 and CDR2 are KGHDR and SFDVKD. The CDR3 loop spans 16 amino acids. With V trimmed by 4 bases and J by 2 bases, 7 bases remained unmatched. CDR3 residues: CATSDPRQGAYNEQFF. CDR3 nucleotides: TGTGCCACCAGTGACCCTCGACAGGGAGCCTACAATGAGCAGTTCTTC.

This clonotype was seen repeatedly, ten times or more. The gene calls are TRBV3-1 and TRBJ1-6; D gene ambiguous. The germline CDR1 and CDR2 sequences are LGHDT and YNNKEL (reference sequence). Trimming stripped 4 bases from V and 5 bases from J, with 9 bases between. The CDR3 length is 14 residues. The CDR3 is CASSPWTDNSPLHF. In nucleotides, the CDR3 is TGTGCCAGCAGCCCCTGGACGGATAATTCACCCCTCCACTTT.

This clonotype was seen ten or more times. The CDR3 nucleotides read TGCGCCAGCAGCTTGGAACCGAACACCGGGGAGCTGTTTTTT. Translation gives CASSLEPNTGELFF. The J gene is TRBJ2-2, the V gene TRBV5-1; D is unresolved. This CDR3 comprises 14 residues. In germline, CDR1 is SGHRS, CDR2 YFSETQ. Trimming removed 0 bases from V and 0 bases from J, with 3 bases in between.

CDR3 DNA sequence: TGTGCCAGTAGTAATCCGCCTAATCAGCCCCAGCATTTT. As protein: CASSNPPNQPQHF. V is TRBV19 and J is TRBJ1-5; D gene uncertain. CDR3 length: 13 residues. V was pared by 4 bases and J by 4 bases, with 8 bases between. Germline assignment: CDR1 LNHDA and CDR2 SQIVND (reference sequence).

This clonotype came up a few times. The chain couples TRBV12-3 or TRBV12-4 to TRBJ2-1; a weak D match, TRBD2 (7 bases). Trimming removed 6 bases at V and 15 bases at J, with 27 bases between. CDR3 size: 15 residues. CDR3 region: CASSPPEAGTTRTFF. The CDR3 DNA reads as TGTGCCAGCAGCCCCCCCGAAGCGGGGACAACAAGGACGTTCTTC.

This clonotype was found many times. The chain recombines TRBV27 with TRBJ2-1, with a weak D call TRBD2 (6 bases). Germline-derived CDR1 and CDR2 are MNHEY and SMNVEV (reference sequence). V was trimmed by 6 bases and J by 6 bases, leaving 15 bases between them. The CDR3 is 14 residues long. The DNA for the CDR3 is TGTGCCAGCAGACAAGCGGCCGGGGGCAATGAGCAGTTCTTC. Translated, it gives CASRQAAGGNEQFF.

This sequence joins TRBV18 and TRBJ2-1; D not certain. Germline V gives CDR1 KGHSH, CDR2 LQKENI. The CDR3 is 13 residues long. V was pared by 3 bases and J by 5 bases, with 8 bases between. CDR3: CASSPSGHNEQFF. The CDR3 nucleotides read TGTGCCAGCTCACCTTCTGGACACAATGAGCAGTTCTTC.

As concerns this clonotype: A much larger clone sits a single nucleotide away, making a read error possible. This sequence joins TRBV5-6 and TRBJ1-2; D remains unclear. This CDR3 has 12 amino acids. The germline gives CDR1 SGHDT, CDR2 YYEEEE. Trimming pared 2 bases from V and 4 bases from J, leaving 6 bases between. CDR3 residues: CASSFRTYGYTF. The CDR3, as DNA: TGTGCCAGCAGCTTCCGGACCTATGGCTACACCTTC.

The rearrangement uses TRBV10-3 and TRBJ1-2; D possibly corresponds to TRBD1 (5 bases). Germline V gene data show CDR1 as ENHRY and CDR2 as SYGVKD. V was clipped by 6 bases and J by 4 bases, with 27 bases between them. CDR3 length: 18 amino acids. CDR3 sequence reads: CAIRPSEPATDGTYGYTF. The CDR3 DNA reads as TGTGCCATCAGGCCCTCCGAACCCGCGACGGACGGGACCTATGGCTACACCTTC.

This clonotype was observed at least ten times. The chain uses TRBV3-1 and TRBJ1-1, with 8 bases fitting TRBD1. Unmatched junction bases numbered 10, after V lost 3 bases and J lost 10 bases. Germline CDR1 LGHDT, CDR2 YNNKEL (reference sequence). The CDR3 is made up of 14 amino acids. CDR3 in DNA: TGTGCCAGCAGCCAGCAGGACAGGGAATTTGGAGCTTTCTTT. Translating gives CASSQQDREFGAFF.

Of note for this clonotype: Since no conserved phenylalanine or tryptophan closes the CDR3, a read error is the likely cause. This rearrangement joins TRBV5-1 to TRBJ1-1, with D possibly matching TRBD1 (5 bases). Germline CDR1 and CDR2: SGHRS and YFSETQ. V gave up 3 bases and J gave up 3 bases, with 15 bases separating them. The CDR3 spans 15 residues. As DNA, the CDR3 is TGCGCCAGCAGCTCCCTTCACAGGACTCACACTGAAGCTTTCCTT. This gives the protein CASSSLHRTHTEAFL.

This clonotype was detected only a few times. The gene calls are TRBV30 and TRBJ1-3; no clear D. This CDR3 contains 12 residues. Germline assignment: CDR1 GTSNPN and CDR2 SVGIG (reference sequence). V lost 3 bases and J 3 bases, leaving 6 bases between the germline ends. The DNA of the CDR3 is TGTGCCTGGAGGTCTCTTGGAAACACCATATATTTT. The encoded protein is CAWRSLGNTIYF.

This clonotype was seen repeatedly, ten times or more. The chain uses TRBV20-1 and TRBJ2-7, with D possibly called TRBD1 or TRBD2 (5 bases each). The CDR3 consists of 15 residues. In germline, CDR1 is DFQATT, CDR2 SNEGSKA (reference sequence). Trimming shortened V by 2 bases and J by 1 base, and 15 bases separated the two germline ends. The CDR3 sequence: CSARIGTVRSYEQYF. The CDR3 coding sequence is TGCAGTGCTAGAATCGGGACGGTCCGATCCTACGAGCAGTACTTC.